These 22 T cell receptor beta chains were sequenced from one sample in a study of T cells in localized non-small cell lung cancer. The assay was immunoSEQ multiplex PCR, and TCRdb's table has in-frame clones only and misses some. The sample holds around 36,000 clones, roughly three quarters seen once. The sequencing here drew on PBMCs, taken before any cancer treatment. All receptors derive from a woman aged 40-70 years with stage II squamous cell lung carcinoma.

The sample holds one count of this clone. The rearrangement joins TRBV11-2 to TRBJ1-4, with TRBD1 identical over 11 bases. Germline V gene lookup returns CDR1 SGHAT and CDR2 FQNNGV. V was clipped by 5 bases and J by 3 bases; unmatched bases: 5. This CDR3 region has 16 residues. In DNA, the CDR3 is TGTGCCAGCAGCCGGACAGGGGGCGCAGCTAATGAAAAACTGTTTTTT. Translating it yields CASSRTGGAANEKLFF.

The table lists this clone with a few counts. DNA of the CDR3: TGTGCCAGCCTACAGGCCAACCGAGCAGATACGCAGTATTTT. Its protein product is CASLQANRADTQYF. The chain employs TRBV28 and TRBJ2-3; D might be TRBD1 (5 bases). Germline V CDR1 and CDR2: MDHEN, SYDVKM. CDR3 length equals 14 residues. Trimming removed 8 bases at V and 4 bases at J, with 16 bases between.

V and J are TRBV7-9 and TRBJ2-7; TRBD1 matches at 8 bases. CDR1 and CDR2 (germline): SEHNR, FQNEAQ (reference sequence). V lost 5 bases and J lost 3; bases outside the gene matches: 9. The CDR3 has 15 residues. CDR3: CASSARTGSLYEQYV. The DNA of the CDR3 is TGTGCCAGCAGCGCCAGGACAGGGAGCCTCTACGAGCAGTACGTC.

The V gene is TRBV7-9, the J gene TRBJ1-6; TRBD1 might be the D (6 bases). The CDR3 is made up of 14 amino acids. Germline V gene lookup returns CDR1 SEHNR and CDR2 FQNEAQ (reference sequence). V gave up 5 bases and J gave up 7 bases, with 12 bases separating them. The CDR3 nucleotides are TGTGCCAGCAGCGGGAACACAGGGAATTCACCCCTCCACTTT. It yields the protein CASSGNTGNSPLHF.

This chain joins TRBV7-2 and TRBJ2-6; D possibly corresponds to TRBD1 (5 bases). Trimming pared 2 bases from V and 0 bases from J, leaving 17 bases between. The germline CDR1 and CDR2 sequences are SGHTA and FQGNSA. CDR3 length: 19 amino acids. The CDR3 bases are TGTGCCAGCAGCTTATGGCAGGGCGGTATTGGCTCTGGGGCCAACGTCCTGACTTTC. Residues: CASSLWQGGIGSGANVLTF.

The chain links TRBV2 to TRBJ2-2, with TRBD2 as a possible D gene (6 bases). This CDR3 is built from 14 residues. Germline CDR1 and CDR2: SNHLY and FYNNEI. V dropped 6 bases and J dropped 5 bases, with 13 bases sitting between them. The CDR3 DNA sequence: TGTGCCAGCAGGGGGGGACTCGGGACCGGGGAGCTGTTTTTT. Protein: CASRGGLGTGELFF.

The chain combines TRBV6-5 with TRBJ1-1, with TRBD1 matching 7 bases. Germline CDR1 reads MNHEY; CDR2 reads SVGAGI. The CDR3 spans 15 residues. V lost 1 base to trimming and J lost 3 bases; unmatched junction nucleotides: 5. The CDR3 region is CASSYFPGGDTEAFF. CDR3 bases: TGTGCCAGCAGTTACTTTCCAGGGGGGGACACTGAAGCTTTCTTT.

The rearrangement links TRBV10-3 to TRBJ1-4, with D unclear. V was trimmed by 10 bases and J by 8 bases, leaving 17 bases between them. CDR1 is ENHRY, CDR2 SYGVKD, per germline. This CDR3 region has 13 residues. DNA of the CDR3: TGTGCCAGCGGGTCCTCGCTCGAGGAAAAACTGTTTTTT. It codes for CASGSSLEEKLFF.

The V gene is TRBV6-4, the J gene TRBJ2-1, with D unclear. Trimming left V 3 bases short and J 9 bases short, with 12 bases between. This CDR3 comprises 13 residues. The germline CDR1 and CDR2 sequences are MRHNA and SNTAGT. The CDR3 reads CASSETGQGEQFF. CDR3 in DNA: TGTGCCAGCAGTGAAACCGGCCAAGGTGAGCAGTTCTTC.

The chain couples TRBV18 to TRBJ2-3; no reliable D call. The V and J ends lost 3 bases and 0 bases respectively, with 7 bases between them. CDR1 and CDR2 (germline): KGHSH, LQKENI. CDR3 size: 14 residues. In DNA form, the CDR3 reads TGTGCCAGCTCACCCCCTACTAGCACAGATACGCAGTATTTT. Amino acids: CASSPPTSTDTQYF.

The chain uses TRBV27 and TRBJ1-1, with TRBD1 as a possible D gene (5 bases). Germline V gene data show CDR1 as MNHEY and CDR2 as SMNVEV (reference sequence). The CDR3 consists of 14 residues. The V and J ends lost 3 bases and 0 bases respectively, with 8 bases between them. CDR3 coding DNA: TGTGCCAGCAGTTTTGGGGCGATGAACACTGAAGCTTTCTTT. Translation: CASSFGAMNTEAFF.

V usage is TRBV18 and J usage is TRBJ2-1; TRBD1 agrees at 9 bases. CDR3 length: 16 residues. J gave up 6 bases and V 10 bases, and 16 bases lay outside the gene matches. Germline V gene sequence: CDR1 KGHSH, CDR2 LQKENI. CDR3 DNA sequence: TGTGCCACCTCTCAACTCTCGGGACAGGGAGGCAATGAGCAGTTCTTC. The encoded protein is CATSQLSGQGGNEQFF.

This chain joins TRBV4-2 and TRBJ2-7; 8 bases are a match to TRBD1. Germline loops: CDR1 LGHNA, CDR2 YNFKEQ. V gave up 0 bases and J gave up 4 bases; unmatched junction bases: 11. The CDR3 runs 17 residues. CDR3 protein: CASSQDRSAGGDYEQYF. The CDR3 DNA reads TGTGCCAGCAGCCAAGATAGATCCGCAGGGGGCGATTACGAGCAGTACTTC.

The rearrangement links TRBV18 to TRBJ1-5, with D perhaps matching TRBD1 (6 bases). V lost 6 bases and J 0 bases, leaving 24 bases between the germline ends. The CDR3 is 19 amino acids. CDR1 and CDR2 (germline): KGHSH, LQKENI. CDR3 bases: TGTGCCAGCTCGAGTGTTTCGGCAGGGGCCCCCCTTAGCAATCAGCCCCAGCATTTT. Protein product: CASSSVSAGAPLSNQPQHF.

The chain employs TRBV6-6 and TRBJ2-7; 7 bases are shared with TRBD1. Looked up from germline, CDR1 is MNHNY and CDR2 is SVGAGI (reference sequence). The CDR3 is made up of 14 amino acids. The V and J ends lost 2 bases and 6 bases, in that order; junction bases with no gene match: 7. The chain's CDR3 is CASSYRQGSGEQYF. The CDR3 DNA sequence: TGTGCCAGCAGTTACCGACAGGGCAGCGGCGAGCAGTACTTC.

In nucleotides, the CDR3 is TGTGCCAGCAGTTTGCAACAGCCCGTATCCCATGAGCAGTTCTTC. It encodes CASSLQQPVSHEQFF. The chain is built from TRBV28 and TRBJ2-1; no reliable D call. Trimming removed 3 bases from V and 8 bases from J, with 17 bases in between. The CDR3 runs to 15 residues. Germline V CDR1 and CDR2: MDHEN, SYDVKM.

This clone has a single count. The chain employs TRBV4-2 and TRBJ2-3; D remains unclear. Trimming cost V 5 bases and J 0 bases, with 3 bases left between them. Per germline, CDR1 LGHNA and CDR2 YNFKEQ. This CDR3 has 12 amino acids. In DNA form, the CDR3 reads TGTGCCAGCAGCTTAAGCACAGATACGCAGTATTTT. Protein: CASSLSTDTQYF.

The CDR3 DNA reads as TGTGCCAGCAGTTCGGGACTAGCGGGAGTTGATACGCAGTATTTT. This encodes CASSSGLAGVDTQYF. The chain recombines TRBV7-9 with TRBJ2-3; 14 nucleotides align to TRBD2. Germline values: CDR1 SEHNR, CDR2 FQNEAQ (reference sequence). This CDR3 contains 15 residues. V shed 6 bases and J 6 bases; nucleotides not matched to a gene: 5.

The chain joins TRBV19 to TRBJ2-3; TRBD2 agrees at 11 bases. This CDR3 contains 18 residues. Trimming took 2 bases from V and 2 from J; bases not matched to a gene: 9. The germline V gene encodes CDR1 LNHDA and CDR2 SQIVND (reference sequence). The chain's CDR3 is CASSISPSGGPNTDTQYF. Here the CDR3 DNA reads TGTGCCAGTAGTATATCCCCTAGCGGGGGGCCAAACACAGATACGCAGTATTTT.

V and J are TRBV9 and TRBJ2-5, with D perhaps being TRBD1 or TRBD2 (6 bases each). The CDR3 spans 15 residues. V lost 0 bases, J lost 5 bases, and 14 bases lay in between. Germline loops: CDR1 SGDLS, CDR2 YYNGEE. The CDR3 spells CASSVDLRGEETQYF. The CDR3 DNA sequence: TGTGCCAGCAGCGTAGACTTGAGGGGGGAGGAGACCCAGTACTTC.

The gene calls are TRBV28 and TRBJ2-3; no definite D call. This CDR3 has 12 residues. V lost 2 bases and J 3 bases, leaving 3 bases between the germline ends. CDR1 MDHEN and CDR2 SYDVKM come from the germline V gene. This CDR3 reads CASSLGTDTQYF. In nucleotides, the CDR3 is TGTGCCAGCAGTTTAGGGACAGATACGCAGTATTTT.

The CDR3 loop reads CASSIDPLLSSGRGKGELFF. For the CDR3, the DNA is TGTGCCAGTAGTATTGACCCCCTCCTATCTAGCGGGAGGGGTAAAGGGGAGCTGTTTTTT. The chain combines TRBV19 with TRBJ2-2, with TRBD2 identical over 12 bases. V was pared by 3 bases and J by 8 bases, with 19 bases of the junction left unmatched. CDR3 size: 20 residues. Germline assignment: CDR1 LNHDA and CDR2 SQIVND (reference sequence).